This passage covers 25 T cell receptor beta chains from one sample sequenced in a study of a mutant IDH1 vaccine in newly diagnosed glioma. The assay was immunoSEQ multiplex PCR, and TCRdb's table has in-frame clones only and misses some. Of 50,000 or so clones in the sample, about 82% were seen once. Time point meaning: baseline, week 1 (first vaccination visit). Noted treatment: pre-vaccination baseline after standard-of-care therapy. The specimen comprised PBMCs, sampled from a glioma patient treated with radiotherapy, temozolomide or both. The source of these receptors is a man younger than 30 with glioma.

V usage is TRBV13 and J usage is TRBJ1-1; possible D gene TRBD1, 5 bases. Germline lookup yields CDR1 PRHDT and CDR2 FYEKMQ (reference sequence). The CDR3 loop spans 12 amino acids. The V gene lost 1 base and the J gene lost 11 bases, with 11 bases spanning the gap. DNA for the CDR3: TGTGCCAGCAGCTTAGAAGGAGGGGATGCTTTCTTT. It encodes CASSLEGGDAFF.

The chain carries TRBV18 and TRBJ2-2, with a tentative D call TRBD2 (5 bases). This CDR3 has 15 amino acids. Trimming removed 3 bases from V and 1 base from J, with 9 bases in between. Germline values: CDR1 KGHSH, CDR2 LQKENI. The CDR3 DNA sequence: TGTGCCAGCTCACCGACTACAGTGAACACCGGGGAGCTGTTTTTT. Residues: CASSPTTVNTGELFF.

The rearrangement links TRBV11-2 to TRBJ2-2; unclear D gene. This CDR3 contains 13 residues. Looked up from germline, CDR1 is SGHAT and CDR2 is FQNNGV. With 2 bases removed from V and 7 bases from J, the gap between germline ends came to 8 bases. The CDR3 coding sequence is TGTGCCAGCAGCTTACAGGAACTCGGGGAGCTGTTTTTT. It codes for CASSLQELGELFF.

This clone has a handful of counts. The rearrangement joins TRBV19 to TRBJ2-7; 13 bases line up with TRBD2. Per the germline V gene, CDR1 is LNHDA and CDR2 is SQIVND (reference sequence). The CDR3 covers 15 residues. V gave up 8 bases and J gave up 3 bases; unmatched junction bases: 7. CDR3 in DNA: TGTGCCAGTTCCGCCGGGACTAGCGGGATCTACGAGCAGTACTTC. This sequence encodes CASSAGTSGIYEQYF.

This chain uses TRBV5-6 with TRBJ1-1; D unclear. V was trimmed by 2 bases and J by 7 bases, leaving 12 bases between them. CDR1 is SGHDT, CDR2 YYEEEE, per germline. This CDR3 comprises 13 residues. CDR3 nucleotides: TGTGCCAGCAGCTTAGGTCGGATGTTTGAAGCTTTCTTT. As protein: CASSLGRMFEAFF.

The CDR3 spells CASSPLRGLPPRDTQYF. CDR3 coding DNA: TGTGCCAGCAGCCCGTTGCGCGGCCTCCCGCCTCGTGATACGCAGTATTTT. This rearrangement joins TRBV7-8 to TRBJ2-3; D not certain. Germline values: CDR1 SGHVS, CDR2 FQNEAQ. Trimming took off 5 bases at V and 6 bases at J, with 24 bases between the two ends. The CDR3 totals 17 residues.

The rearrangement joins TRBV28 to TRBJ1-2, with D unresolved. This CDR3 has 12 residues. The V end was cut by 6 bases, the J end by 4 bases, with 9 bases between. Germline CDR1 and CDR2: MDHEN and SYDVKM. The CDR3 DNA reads TGTGCCAGCAGCCAATCTGTCTATGGCTACACCTTC. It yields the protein CASSQSVYGYTF.

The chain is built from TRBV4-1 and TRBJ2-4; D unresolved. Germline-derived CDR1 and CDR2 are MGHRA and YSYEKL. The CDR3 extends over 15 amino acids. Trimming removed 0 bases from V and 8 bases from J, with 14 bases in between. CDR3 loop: CASSQEIGRLYIQYF. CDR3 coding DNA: TGCGCCAGCAGCCAAGAAATCGGCAGGCTGTACATTCAGTACTTC.

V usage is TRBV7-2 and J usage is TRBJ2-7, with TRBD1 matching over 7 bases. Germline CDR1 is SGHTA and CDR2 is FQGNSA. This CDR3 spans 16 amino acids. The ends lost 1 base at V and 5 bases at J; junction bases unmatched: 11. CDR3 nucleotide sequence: TGTGCCAGCAGCTTAGGTTACGGGACAGCGATTAACGAGCAGTACTTC. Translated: CASSLGYGTAINEQYF.

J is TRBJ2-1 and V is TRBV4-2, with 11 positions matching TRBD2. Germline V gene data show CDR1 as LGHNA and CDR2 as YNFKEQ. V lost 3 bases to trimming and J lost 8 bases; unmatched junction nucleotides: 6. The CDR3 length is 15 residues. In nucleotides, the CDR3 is TGTGCCAGCAGCCATCCGACTAGCGGGATCCATGAGCAGTTCTTC. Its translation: CASSHPTSGIHEQFF.

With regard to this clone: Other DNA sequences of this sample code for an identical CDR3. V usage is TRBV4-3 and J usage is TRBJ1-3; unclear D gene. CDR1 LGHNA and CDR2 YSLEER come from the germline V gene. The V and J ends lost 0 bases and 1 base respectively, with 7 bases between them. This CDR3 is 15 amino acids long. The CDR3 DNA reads TGCGCCAGCAGCCAAGATAGAGGTTCTGGAAACACCATATATTTT. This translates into CASSQDRGSGNTIYF.

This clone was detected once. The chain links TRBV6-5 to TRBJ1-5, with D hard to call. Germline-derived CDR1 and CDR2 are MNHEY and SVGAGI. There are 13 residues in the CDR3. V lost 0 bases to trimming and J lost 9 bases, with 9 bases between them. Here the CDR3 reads CASSYSMDPPQHF. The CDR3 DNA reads TGTGCCAGCAGTTACTCGATGGACCCGCCCCAGCATTTT.

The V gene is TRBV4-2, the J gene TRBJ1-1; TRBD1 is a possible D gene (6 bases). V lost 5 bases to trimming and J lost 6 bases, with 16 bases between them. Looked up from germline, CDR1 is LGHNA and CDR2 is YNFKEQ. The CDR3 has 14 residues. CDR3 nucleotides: TGTGCCAGCAGCTTAGGGGGGGATGTCGCTGAAGCTTTCTTT. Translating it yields CASSLGGDVAEAFF.

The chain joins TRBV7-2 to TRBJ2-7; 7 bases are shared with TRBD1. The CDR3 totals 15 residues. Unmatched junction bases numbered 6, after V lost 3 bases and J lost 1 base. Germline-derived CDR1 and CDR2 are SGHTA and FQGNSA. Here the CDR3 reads CASSLQTGSSYEQYF. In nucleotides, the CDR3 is TGTGCCAGCAGCTTGCAGACAGGGAGTTCCTACGAGCAGTACTTC.

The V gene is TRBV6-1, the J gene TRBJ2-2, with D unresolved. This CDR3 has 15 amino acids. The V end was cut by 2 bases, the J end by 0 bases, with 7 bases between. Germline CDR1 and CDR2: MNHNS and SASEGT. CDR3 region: CASSEIHTNTGELFF. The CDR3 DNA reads TGTGCCAGCAGTGAAATACACACGAACACCGGGGAGCTGTTTTTT.

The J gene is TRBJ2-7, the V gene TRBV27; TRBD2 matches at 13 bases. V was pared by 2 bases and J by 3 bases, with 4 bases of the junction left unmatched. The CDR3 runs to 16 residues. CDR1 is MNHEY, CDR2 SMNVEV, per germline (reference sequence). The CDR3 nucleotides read TGTGCCAGCAGTTTAGGGACTAGCGGGACCGACTACGAGCAGTACTTC. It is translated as CASSLGTSGTDYEQYF.

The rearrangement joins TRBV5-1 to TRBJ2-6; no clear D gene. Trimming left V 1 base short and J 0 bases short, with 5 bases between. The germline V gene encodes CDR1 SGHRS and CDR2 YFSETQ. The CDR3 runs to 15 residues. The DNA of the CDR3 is TGCGCCAGCAGCTTGCCCAGCTCTGGGGCCAACGTCCTGACTTTC. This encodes CASSLPSSGANVLTF.

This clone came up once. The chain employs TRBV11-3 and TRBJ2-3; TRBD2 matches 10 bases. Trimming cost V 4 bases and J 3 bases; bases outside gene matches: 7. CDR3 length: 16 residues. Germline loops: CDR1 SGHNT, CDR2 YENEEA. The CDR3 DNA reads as TGTGCCAGCAGCTCGCGAGCGGGGGGGCCGACAGATACGCAGTATTTT. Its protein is CASSSRAGGPTDTQYF.

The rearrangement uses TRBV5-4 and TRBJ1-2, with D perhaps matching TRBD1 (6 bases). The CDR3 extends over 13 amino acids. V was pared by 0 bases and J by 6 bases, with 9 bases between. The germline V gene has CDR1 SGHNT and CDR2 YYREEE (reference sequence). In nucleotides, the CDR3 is TGTGCCAGCAGCTTGGACAGGGAGGATGGCTACACCTTC. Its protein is CASSLDREDGYTF.

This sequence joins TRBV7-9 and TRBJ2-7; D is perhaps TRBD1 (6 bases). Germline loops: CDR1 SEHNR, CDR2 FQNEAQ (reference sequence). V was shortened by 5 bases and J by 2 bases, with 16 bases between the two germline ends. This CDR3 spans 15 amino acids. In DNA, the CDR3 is TGTGCCAGCAGCCCCAGGGGAGAAGCAACCTACGAGCAGTACTTC. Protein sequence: CASSPRGEATYEQYF.

The chain's CDR3 is CASSFQLGRGDTEAFF. DNA of the CDR3: TGTGCCAGCAGCTTTCAGTTGGGGCGCGGGGACACTGAAGCTTTCTTT. The V call is TRBV7-2, the J call TRBJ1-1, with TRBD1 as a possible D gene (5 bases). The CDR3 sequence is 16 residues long. Germline V gene data show CDR1 as SGHTA and CDR2 as FQGNSA. Trimming removed 3 bases from V and 3 bases from J, with 17 bases in between. Variable domain in full (rest from reference TRBV7-2 and TRBJ1-1): GAGVSQSPSNKVTEKGKDVELRCDPISGHTALYWYRQSLGQGLEFLIYFQGNSAPDKSGLPSDRFSAERTGGSVSTLTIQRTQQEDSAVYLCASSFQLGRGDTEAFFGQGTRLTVV.

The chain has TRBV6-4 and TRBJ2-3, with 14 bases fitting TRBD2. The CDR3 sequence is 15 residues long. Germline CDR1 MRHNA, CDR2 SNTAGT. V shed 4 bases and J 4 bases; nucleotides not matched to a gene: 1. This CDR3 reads CASSATSGGADTQYF. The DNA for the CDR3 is TGTGCCAGCAGTGCGACTAGCGGGGGGGCAGATACGCAGTATTTT.

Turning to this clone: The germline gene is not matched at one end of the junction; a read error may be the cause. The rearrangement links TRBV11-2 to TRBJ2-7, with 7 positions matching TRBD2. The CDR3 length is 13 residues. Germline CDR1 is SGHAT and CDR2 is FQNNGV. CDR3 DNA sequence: TGTGCCAGCAGCTCGCCTGGGGCGGGAGATATACACTTC. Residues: CASSSPGAGDIHF. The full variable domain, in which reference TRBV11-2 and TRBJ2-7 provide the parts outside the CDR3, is EAGVAQSPRYKIIEKRQSVAFWCNPISGHATLYWYQQILGQGPKLLIQFQNNGVVDDSQLPKDRFSAERLKGVDSTLKIQPAKLEDSAVYLCASSSPGAGDIHFGPGTRLTVT.

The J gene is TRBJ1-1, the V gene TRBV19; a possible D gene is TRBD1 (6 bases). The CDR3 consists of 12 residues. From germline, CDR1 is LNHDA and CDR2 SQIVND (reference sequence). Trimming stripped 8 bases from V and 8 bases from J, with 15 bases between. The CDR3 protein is CASALGQVEAFF. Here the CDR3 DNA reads TGTGCCAGTGCCTTGGGACAAGTCGAAGCTTTCTTT.

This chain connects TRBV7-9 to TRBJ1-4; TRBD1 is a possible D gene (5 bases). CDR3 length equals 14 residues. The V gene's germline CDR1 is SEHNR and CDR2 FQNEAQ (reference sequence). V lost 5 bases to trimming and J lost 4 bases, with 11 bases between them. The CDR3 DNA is TGTGCCAGCAGCGCCGACAGACTTAATGAAAAACTGTTTTTT. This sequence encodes CASSADRLNEKLFF.